These T cell receptor beta chains were read from a single sample in a study of cytomegalovirus exposure and HLA in healthy donors. Using immunoSEQ multiplex PCR, the repertoire was profiled, and TCRdb retains in-frame clones only, with some absent. Here the sample spans 95,000 to 150,000 clones, about 80% being singletons. Sequencing input: PBMCs. Every receptor here comes from a woman aged 45 to 65 in good health and CMV-seropositive. Both conserved end residues are part of each CDR3. A D gene is named only where the DNA matches it firmly. A row's size may be missing; if present it is once, few, many or a size class.

>few|TRBJ1-2|TRBD1|TRBV11-3
TGTGCCAGCAGCCCCGGACAGGGGATTTTCTATGGCTACACCTTC
CASSPGQGIFYGYTF
>once|TRBJ2-1|TRBD1|TRBV6-1
TGTGCCAGCAGTCGGGACAGGGCTGCTGAGCAGTTCTTC
CASSRDRAAEQFF
>.|TRBJ1-1|.|TRBV7-9
TGTGCCAGCAGCATTGGACAGAACACTGAAGCTTTCTTT
CASSIGQNTEAFF
>.|TRBJ1-5|.|TRBV30
TGTGCCTGGAGTTGGGCCCTTAGCAATCAGCCCCAGCATTTT
CAWSWALSNQPQHF
>once|TRBJ2-1|TRBD2|TRBV19
TGTGCCAGTAGCCGACTAGCGGGGGGTTCCAATGAGCAGTTCTTC
CASSRLAGGSNEQFF
>.|TRBJ1-5|TRBD1|TRBV2
TGTGCCAGCTCAGTAGAGGGGGCGAATCAGCCCCAGCATTTT
CASSVEGANQPQHF
>.|TRBJ2-1|.|TRBV5-1
TGCGCCAGCAGTGGTATGATGAGAGGCGGTACGACCTACAATGAGCAGTTCTTC
CASSGMMRGGTTYNEQFF
>.|TRBJ2-1|.|TRBV4-2
TGTGCCAGCAGCCAAAATGCTGGACAGCTCTACAATGAGCAGTTCTTC
CASSQNAGQLYNEQFF
>.|TRBJ1-6|.|TRBV7-2
TGTGCCAGCAGCTATCGACGGGAGGATTCACCCCTCCACTTT
CASSYRREDSPLHF
>.|TRBJ2-7|.|TRBV27
TGTGCCAGCAGCCTAACCCAGGGCTACGAGCAGTACTTC
CASSLTQGYEQYF
>.|TRBJ2-1|TRBD2|TRBV30
TGTGCCTGGAGGAAAGCGGGGGGAAACAATGAGCAGTTCTTC
CAWRKAGGNNEQFF
>.|TRBJ1-2|TRBD1|TRBV19
TGTGCCAGTAGTACTGCCGGGACAGCCTATGGCTACACCTTC
CASSTAGTAYGYTF
>.|TRBJ2-2|.|TRBV4-2
TGTGCCAGCAGCCCCGAGAGATTGACCGGGGAGCTGTTTTTT
CASSPERLTGELFF
>.|TRBJ1-5|TRBD1|TRBV7-2
TGTGCCAGCAGCGACGGGGACAGGGGGGTCAGTCAGCCCCAGCATTTT
CASSDGDRGVSQPQHF